This TCR beta chain was profiled in a study of T-cell reconstitution after alpha-beta-depleted transplantation in children. Study observations and caveats: Reportedly, roughly two months post-transplant, alpha-beta T cells arose from several hundred expanded graft clones.

Trimming at V came to 7 bases and at J to 4 bases, leaving 13 bases not matched to a gene. The germline V gene encodes CDR1 MNHEY and CDR2 SMNVEV (reference sequence). The CDR3 loop spans 16 amino acids. The sample holds many counts of this clonotype. The antigen remains undetermined. Preparation of the TCRbeta library involved a method that used unique molecular identifiers. TCRdb passed the PCR reads through MiXCR, listing each CDR3 protein once. Among 450,000 to 600,000 distinct CDR3 sequences listed, about 10% were seen once. Source: PBMCs, taken before TCRalphabeta/CD19-depleted stem cell transplant. This TCR was sampled from a child under 10 years old with inherited bone marrow failure, due to receive a stem cell transplant. The gene calls are TRBV27 and TRBJ2-1, with 7 bases identical to TRBD2. This CDR3 is CASTLGASGPYNEQFF. Written as DNA, the CDR3 is TGTGCCAGCACCCTCGGGGCTAGCGGACCATACAATGAGCAGTTCTTC.